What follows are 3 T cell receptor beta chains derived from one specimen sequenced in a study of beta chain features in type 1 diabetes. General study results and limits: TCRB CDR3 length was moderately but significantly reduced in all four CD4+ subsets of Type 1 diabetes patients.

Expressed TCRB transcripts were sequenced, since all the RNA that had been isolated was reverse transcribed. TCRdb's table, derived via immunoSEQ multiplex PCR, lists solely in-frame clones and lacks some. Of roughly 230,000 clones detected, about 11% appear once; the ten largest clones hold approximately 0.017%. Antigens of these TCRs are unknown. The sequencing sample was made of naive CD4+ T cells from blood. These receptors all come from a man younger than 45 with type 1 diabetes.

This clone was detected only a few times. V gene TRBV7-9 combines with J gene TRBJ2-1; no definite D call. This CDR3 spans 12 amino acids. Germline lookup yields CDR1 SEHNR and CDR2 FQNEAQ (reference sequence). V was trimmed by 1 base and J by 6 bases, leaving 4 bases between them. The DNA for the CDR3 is TGTGCCAGCAGCTTAGGGCTCAATGAGCAGTTCTTC. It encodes CASSLGLNEQFF.

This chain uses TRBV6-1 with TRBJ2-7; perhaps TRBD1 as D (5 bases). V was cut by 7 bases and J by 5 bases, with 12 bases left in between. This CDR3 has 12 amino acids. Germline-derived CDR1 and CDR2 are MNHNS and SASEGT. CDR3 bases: TGTGCCAGCAAGGGGCAGGGTGACGAGCAGTACTTC. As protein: CASKGQGDEQYF.

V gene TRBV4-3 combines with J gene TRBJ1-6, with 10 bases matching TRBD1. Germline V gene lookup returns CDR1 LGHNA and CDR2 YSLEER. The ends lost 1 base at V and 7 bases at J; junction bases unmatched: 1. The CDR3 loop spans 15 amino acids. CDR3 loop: CASSQGGQGNSPLHF. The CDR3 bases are TGCGCCAGCAGCCAAGGGGGACAGGGGAATTCACCCCTCCACTTT.